This TCR beta chain was identified in a study of T-cell reconstitution after alpha-beta-depleted transplantation in children. V lost 4 bases to trimming and J lost 2 bases, with 9 bases between them. CDR3 length: 13 amino acids. Germline V gene sequence: CDR1 SGHVS, CDR2 FNYEAQ. At least ten counts were recorded for this clonotype. During its preparation, the TCRbeta library received unique molecular identifiers. TCRdb analysed the PCR reads with MiXCR anew, one entry per CDR3 protein. The sample has 300,000 to 400,000 distinct CDR3 sequences, around 15% seen once. This clonotype was sampled from a male patient aged 2-10 years who had a stem cell transplant for acute lymphoblastic leukemia, so the T cells may come from the graft donor. Sequenced here: PBMCs, mostly from graft donor cells, sampled 360 days after TCRalphabeta/CD19-depleted stem cell transplant. This chain joins TRBV7-6 and TRBJ2-7, with D uncertain. This CDR3 is CASSSGSTYEQYF. As DNA, the CDR3 is TGTGCCAGCAGCTCCGGGTCTACCTACGAGCAGTACTTC.